The text below deals with one T cell receptor beta chain. The protocol was immunoSEQ multiplex PCR, while the TCRdb copy is restricted to in-frame clones and leaves out a portion. The sample lists under 500,000 clones, around 89% occurring once. Deletions cut 5 bases from V and 0 bases from J, with 12 bases between. The germline V gene encodes CDR1 SGHRS and CDR2 YFSETQ. This CDR3 is 16 amino acids long. This specimen comes from a study of blood T cell repertoires in COVID-19. Study-wide context: Specimens from acute and convalescent COVID-19 originated in the United States, Italy and Spain.

This rearrangement joins TRBV5-1 to TRBJ1-6; possibly TRBD1 for D (5 bases). The TCR sequence derives from a woman younger than 45 with acute or convalescent COVID-19. Sequencing was performed on peripheral blood. DNA of the CDR3: TGCGCCAGCAGGGTCAAAGACAGCTCCTATAATTCACCCCTCCACTTT. It encodes CASRVKDSSYNSPLHF. Looking up the rest from reference TRBV5-1 and TRBJ1-6 gives the full variable domain: KAGVTQTPRYLIKTRGQQVTLSCSPISGHRSVSWYQQTPGQGLQFLFEYFSETQRNKGNFPGRFSGRQFSNSRSEMNVSTLELGDSALYLCASRVKDSSYNSPLHFGNGTRLTVT.